Listed here is a single TCR beta chain. These data come from a study of blood T cell repertoires in COVID-19. About the research overall: From the United States, Italy and Spain came samples of acute and convalescent COVID-19. PBMCs, B-cell-depleted T cells, or T cells provided the cDNA or gDNA that made up the material.

Per the original data handling: Amplification from reference gene primers served as the basis for estimated nucleated cell counts. Assay: immunoSEQ multiplex PCR; the TCRdb copy retains only in-frame clones and omits some. The V and J calls and the clone size are those of that table, but D and trimming were determined from the DNA. The sample has 140,000 to 150,000 clones, around 84% seen once. The TCR was taken from a human donor in a cohort sampled during active COVID-19. The sequenced sample consisted of peripheral blood.

This CDR3 reads CATSSGGQSDEQFF. CDR3 bases: TGTGCCACCAGCTCGGGGGGGCAGAGCGATGAGCAGTTCTTC. The chain recombines TRBV24-1 with TRBJ2-1, with 8 bases matching TRBD2. This CDR3 is 14 amino acids long. J gave up 8 bases and V 7 bases, and 9 bases lay outside the gene matches. Germline loops: CDR1 KGHDR, CDR2 SFDVKD.